Following are 2 T cell receptor beta chains from one sample sequenced in a study of cytomegalovirus exposure and HLA in healthy donors. In the PCR, 60 Vbeta and 13 Jbeta primers were used. Method: immunoSEQ multiplex PCR; TCRdb's copy keeps in-frame clones and lacks some. This sample has roughly 160,000 clones, with roughly 74% found just once. The sequencing input was PBMCs. The receptors come from a woman aged 40 to 55 in good health and CMV-seropositive.

This chain connects TRBV2 to TRBJ1-1; D is possibly TRBD1 (6 bases). Germline CDR1 is SNHLY and CDR2 is FYNNEI. This CDR3 spans 19 amino acids. Trimming cost V 6 bases and J 0 bases, with 26 bases left between them. DNA for the CDR3: TGTGCCAGCAGGAAACCTTCCGGGACATCGGAAAATATGAACACTGAAGCTTTCTTT. The encoded protein is CASRKPSGTSENMNTEAFF.

In this sample, this clone turned up once. This chain joins TRBV9 and TRBJ2-1; 7 bases are a match to TRBD1. V lost 2 bases to trimming and J lost 4 bases; unmatched junction nucleotides: 6. This CDR3 comprises 15 residues. Germline CDR1 and CDR2: SGDLS and YYNGEE. CDR3 residues: CASSVGAGGYNEQFF. The CDR3 nucleotides are TGTGCCAGCAGCGTTGGGGCAGGGGGTTACAATGAGCAGTTCTTC. Full variable domain (missing parts from reference TRBV9 and TRBJ2-1): DSGVTQTPKHLITATGQRVTLRCSPRSGDLSVYWYQQSLDQGLQFLIQYYNGEERAKGNILERFSAQQFPDLHSELNLSSLELGDSALYFCASSVGAGGYNEQFFGPGTRLTVL.